This is a list of T cell receptor beta chains from one sample in a study of cytomegalovirus exposure and HLA in healthy donors. The data were produced by immunoSEQ multiplex PCR, yet TCRdb's version contains in-frame clones alone and is incomplete. The table records about 150,000 clones, approximately 86% of them present only once. Sequencing was done on a sample of PBMCs. These receptors were taken from a man between 18 and 29 years old in good health and CMV-seropositive. Each CDR3 is given with its conserved first and last residue. The D gene is left open where the match is weak. Only part of the rows carry a size: once, few, many, or a class if the clone is expanded.

abundance: NA; j_gene: TRBJ1-2; d_gene: TRBD1; v_gene: TRBV7-2; CDR3aa: CASSQGQGEPPRGYTF; CDR3nt: TGTGCCAGCAGCCAAGGACAGGGGGAACCCCCTCGGGGCTACACCTTC
abundance: NA; j_gene: TRBJ1-1; d_gene: NA; v_gene: TRBV7-3; CDR3aa: CASSFQGGTTEAFF; CDR3nt: TGTGCCAGCAGCTTTCAGGGAGGGACCACTGAAGCTTTCTTT
abundance: NA; j_gene: TRBJ1-4; d_gene: NA; v_gene: TRBV7-9; CDR3aa: CASSLVSNRDSEEKLFF; CDR3nt: TGTGCCAGCAGCTTAGTGAGTAACCGGGACTCGGAGGAAAAACTGTTTTTT
abundance: NA; j_gene: TRBJ1-5; d_gene: TRBD1; v_gene: TRBV6-5; CDR3aa: CASARQGTRNQPQHF; CDR3nt: TGTGCCAGCGCTCGACAGGGGACGCGCAATCAGCCCCAGCATTTT
abundance: NA; j_gene: TRBJ2-3; d_gene: TRBD2; v_gene: TRBV30; CDR3aa: CAWSGLAAQYF; CDR3nt: TGTGCCTGGAGTGGGCTAGCGGCGCAGTATTTT
abundance: NA; j_gene: TRBJ2-7; d_gene: TRBD1; v_gene: TRBV4-1; CDR3aa: CASSQGPGGLYEQYF; CDR3nt: TGCGCCAGCAGCCAAGGACCAGGGGGCTTATACGAGCAGTACTTC
abundance: NA; j_gene: TRBJ2-7; d_gene: TRBD1; v_gene: TRBV27; CDR3aa: CASSTGAYEQYF; CDR3nt: TGTGCCAGCAGTACAGGGGCCTACGAGCAGTACTTC
abundance: NA; j_gene: TRBJ2-1; d_gene: TRBD2; v_gene: TRBV11-2; CDR3aa: CASSLYLAGGYNEQFF; CDR3nt: TGTGCCAGCAGCTTATATTTAGCGGGGGGGTACAATGAGCAGTTCTTC
abundance: NA; j_gene: TRBJ2-2; d_gene: TRBD2; v_gene: TRBV6-6; CDR3aa: CASSQTRTSDSGELFF; CDR3nt: TGTGCCAGCAGTCAGACGCGGACTAGCGACAGCGGGGAGCTGTTTTTT
abundance: NA; j_gene: TRBJ2-7; d_gene: NA; v_gene: TRBV6-6; CDR3aa: CASSKRGTERHEQYF; CDR3nt: TGTGCCAGCAGTAAAAGGGGGACGGAGCGCCACGAGCAGTACTTC
abundance: NA; j_gene: TRBJ2-1; d_gene: TRBD2; v_gene: TRBV7-8; CDR3aa: CASSLHLAGNEQFF; CDR3nt: TGTGCCAGCAGCTTGCATCTAGCGGGAAATGAGCAGTTCTTC
abundance: NA; j_gene: TRBJ2-7; d_gene: NA; v_gene: TRBV5-6; CDR3aa: CASTLGGGSEQYF; CDR3nt: TGTGCCAGCACCTTAGGTGGCGGATCCGAGCAGTACTTC
abundance: NA; j_gene: TRBJ2-3; d_gene: TRBD2; v_gene: TRBV5-1; CDR3aa: CASSPGGVGIDTQYF; CDR3nt: TGCGCCAGCAGCCCCGGGGGGGTAGGCATCGATACGCAGTATTTT
abundance: once; j_gene: TRBJ2-1; d_gene: TRBD1; v_gene: TRBV7-2; CDR3aa: CASSLNRGTFYNEQFF; CDR3nt: TGTGCCAGCAGCCTAAACAGGGGAACTTTCTACAATGAGCAGTTCTTC
abundance: NA; j_gene: TRBJ2-1; d_gene: TRBD2; v_gene: TRBV9; CDR3aa: CASSSTGGLNNEQFF; CDR3nt: TGTGCCAGCAGCTCCACGGGGGGGCTTAACAATGAGCAGTTCTTC
abundance: NA; j_gene: TRBJ1-3; d_gene: NA; v_gene: TRBV6-6; CDR3aa: CASSYSPDNLGNTIYF; CDR3nt: TGTGCCAGCAGTTACTCTCCAGACAATCTCGGAAACACCATATATTTT
abundance: NA; j_gene: TRBJ1-4; d_gene: NA; v_gene: TRBV9; CDR3aa: CASSARSTNEKLFF; CDR3nt: TGTGCCAGCAGCGCACGGTCTACTAATGAAAAACTGTTTTTT
abundance: NA; j_gene: TRBJ2-7; d_gene: NA; v_gene: TRBV2; CDR3aa: CASERQNYEQYF; CDR3nt: TGTGCCAGCGAGCGGCAGAACTACGAGCAGTACTTC
abundance: NA; j_gene: TRBJ1-1; d_gene: TRBD1; v_gene: TRBV5-4; CDR3aa: CASSDRTGSYTEAFF; CDR3nt: TGTGCCAGCAGCGATCGGACAGGGTCTTACACTGAAGCTTTCTTT
abundance: NA; j_gene: TRBJ2-1; d_gene: TRBD1; v_gene: TRBV11-2; CDR3aa: CASSSGQPWDEQFF; CDR3nt: TGTGCCAGCAGCTCGGGACAGCCCTGGGATGAGCAGTTCTTC
abundance: NA; j_gene: TRBJ1-2; d_gene: TRBD1; v_gene: TRBV18; CDR3aa: CASSATGVGYGYTF; CDR3nt: TGTGCCAGCTCGGCGACAGGGGTGGGCTATGGCTACACCTTC
abundance: NA; j_gene: TRBJ2-6; d_gene: TRBD1; v_gene: TRBV6-1; CDR3aa: CAQGAVGANVLTF; CDR3nt: TGTGCCCAGGGGGCTGTTGGGGCCAACGTCCTGACTTTC
abundance: NA; j_gene: TRBJ2-6; d_gene: NA; v_gene: TRBV6-1; CDR3aa: CASSERDISSGANVLTF; CDR3nt: TGTGCCAGCAGTGAAAGGGACATCAGCTCTGGGGCCAACGTCCTGACTTTC
abundance: NA; j_gene: TRBJ1-5; d_gene: NA; v_gene: TRBV6-5; CDR3aa: CASIFQTFRNQPQHF; CDR3nt: TGTGCCAGCATATTTCAGACATTCCGAAATCAGCCCCAGCATTTT
abundance: NA; j_gene: TRBJ1-2; d_gene: NA; v_gene: TRBV5-1; CDR3aa: CASSLFETGDYGYTF; CDR3nt: TGCGCCAGCAGCTTGTTCGAGACAGGCGACTATGGCTACACCTTC
abundance: NA; j_gene: TRBJ1-1; d_gene: NA; v_gene: TRBV7-9; CDR3aa: CASSLSGRAGTEAFF; CDR3nt: TGTGCCAGCAGCTTATCAGGCAGGGCCGGGACTGAAGCTTTCTTT
abundance: NA; j_gene: TRBJ1-2; d_gene: TRBD1; v_gene: TRBV15; CDR3aa: CATSRGQGAGNYGYTF; CDR3nt: TGTGCCACCAGCAGGGGACAGGGGGCGGGGAACTATGGCTACACCTTC
abundance: NA; j_gene: TRBJ1-2; d_gene: NA; v_gene: TRBV6-6; CDR3aa: CASSRESNYGYTF; CDR3nt: TGTGCCAGCAGCCGGGAATCTAACTATGGCTACACCTTC
abundance: once; j_gene: TRBJ2-1; d_gene: TRBD2; v_gene: TRBV7-9; CDR3aa: CASSFRGLADEQFF; CDR3nt: TGTGCCAGCAGCTTCCGCGGACTAGCCGATGAGCAGTTCTTC
abundance: NA; j_gene: TRBJ2-7; d_gene: TRBD2; v_gene: TRBV9; CDR3aa: CASSAGTSGSHEQYF; CDR3nt: TGTGCCAGCAGCGCGGGGACTAGCGGGAGCCACGAGCAGTACTTC
abundance: NA; j_gene: TRBJ1-2; d_gene: NA; v_gene: TRBV19; CDR3aa: CASSSLLTGERNYGYTF; CDR3nt: TGTGCCAGTAGTAGCCTCTTGACAGGAGAACGTAACTATGGCTACACCTTC
abundance: once; j_gene: TRBJ2-1; d_gene: NA; v_gene: TRBV4-3; CDR3aa: CASSQDNHLGRGLNNEQFF; CDR3nt: TGCGCCAGCAGCCAAGATAATCACTTGGGCAGGGGATTAAACAATGAGCAGTTCTTC
abundance: NA; j_gene: TRBJ2-7; d_gene: NA; v_gene: TRBV9; CDR3aa: CASSARTVSDEQYF; CDR3nt: TGTGCCAGCAGCGCCCGGACAGTGTCTGACGAGCAGTACTTC
abundance: NA; j_gene: TRBJ2-3; d_gene: TRBD2; v_gene: TRBV5-5; CDR3aa: CASSREISGGPNTQYF; CDR3nt: TGTGCCAGCAGCCGGGAGATTAGCGGGGGGCCAAATACGCAGTATTTT
abundance: NA; j_gene: TRBJ1-2; d_gene: TRBD1; v_gene: TRBV7-2; CDR3aa: CASSLGLQGARGYTF; CDR3nt: TGTGCCAGCAGCTTAGGACTACAGGGGGCACGTGGCTACACCTTC
abundance: NA; j_gene: TRBJ1-1; d_gene: NA; v_gene: TRBV20-1; CDR3aa: CSATRGTEAFF; CDR3nt: TGCAGTGCTACCAGGGGCACTGAAGCTTTCTTT
abundance: NA; j_gene: TRBJ1-1; d_gene: TRBD1; v_gene: TRBV5-1; CDR3aa: CASSLWSSGGRATNTEAFF; CDR3nt: TGCGCCAGCAGCCTTTGGAGTTCAGGGGGAAGAGCTACGAACACTGAAGCTTTCTTT
abundance: NA; j_gene: TRBJ2-3; d_gene: NA; v_gene: TRBV25-1; CDR3aa: CASSEPQVVPTTDTQYF; CDR3nt: TGTGCCAGCAGTGAACCACAGGTGGTCCCAACCACAGATACGCAGTATTTT
abundance: NA; j_gene: TRBJ2-1; d_gene: NA; v_gene: TRBV20-1; CDR3aa: CSASADNEQFF; CDR3nt: TGCAGTGCTAGTGCGGACAATGAGCAGTTCTTC
abundance: NA; j_gene: TRBJ2-2; d_gene: NA; v_gene: TRBV6-5; CDR3aa: CASTNSAGTGELFF; CDR3nt: TGTGCCAGCACTAACTCAGCGGGCACCGGGGAGCTGTTTTTT
abundance: NA; j_gene: TRBJ1-1; d_gene: TRBD1; v_gene: TRBV9; CDR3aa: CASSPFGGDRNTEAFF; CDR3nt: TGTGCCAGCAGTCCTTTCGGGGGGGACAGGAACACTGAAGCTTTCTTT
abundance: once; j_gene: TRBJ2-7; d_gene: TRBD1; v_gene: TRBV5-5; CDR3aa: CASSPPGQASYEQYF; CDR3nt: TGTGCCAGCAGCCCGCCGGGACAGGCCTCCTACGAGCAGTACTTC
abundance: NA; j_gene: TRBJ2-7; d_gene: TRBD1; v_gene: TRBV14; CDR3aa: CASSQLDGQGAREQYF; CDR3nt: TGTGCCAGCAGCCAGTTAGACGGGCAGGGGGCGAGGGAGCAGTACTTC
abundance: NA; j_gene: TRBJ2-7; d_gene: TRBD2; v_gene: TRBV9; CDR3aa: CASSPGLAESYEQYF; CDR3nt: TGTGCCAGCAGCCCCGGACTAGCGGAATCCTACGAGCAGTACTTC
abundance: once; j_gene: TRBJ2-2; d_gene: NA; v_gene: TRBV6-5; CDR3aa: CASSYGPGVGELFF; CDR3nt: TGTGCCAGCAGTTACGGCCCAGGGGTTGGGGAGCTGTTTTTT
abundance: NA; j_gene: TRBJ2-5; d_gene: TRBD1; v_gene: TRBV9; CDR3aa: CASSVRGLGTQYF; CDR3nt: TGTGCCAGCAGCGTAAGGGGGCTGGGGACCCAGTACTTC
abundance: NA; j_gene: TRBJ2-1; d_gene: TRBD2; v_gene: TRBV19; CDR3aa: CASKRGLSGRGNEQFF; CDR3nt: TGTGCCAGTAAAAGGGGGCTTAGCGGGAGAGGCAATGAGCAGTTCTTC
abundance: once; j_gene: TRBJ1-1; d_gene: TRBD1; v_gene: TRBV7-2; CDR3aa: CASGQGPNTEAFF; CDR3nt: TGTGCCAGCGGACAGGGGCCGAACACTGAAGCTTTCTTT
abundance: NA; j_gene: TRBJ1-1; d_gene: TRBD1; v_gene: TRBV29-1; CDR3aa: CSGRPQGVATEAFF; CDR3nt: TGCAGCGGCCGCCCACAGGGGGTGGCCACTGAAGCTTTCTTT
abundance: NA; j_gene: TRBJ2-3; d_gene: NA; v_gene: TRBV25-1; CDR3aa: CASSRSGRSVTDTQYF; CDR3nt: TGTGCCAGCAGTAGGAGCGGACGGTCGGTGACAGATACGCAGTATTTT
abundance: NA; j_gene: TRBJ1-1; d_gene: TRBD1; v_gene: TRBV9; CDR3aa: CASSVVPDRGGNTEAFF; CDR3nt: TGTGCCAGCAGCGTAGTCCCGGACAGGGGGGGGAACACTGAAGCTTTCTTT
abundance: once; j_gene: TRBJ2-3; d_gene: NA; v_gene: TRBV9; CDR3aa: CASSPLGSTDTQYF; CDR3nt: TGTGCCAGCAGCCCCCTCGGTTCAACAGATACGCAGTATTTT
abundance: NA; j_gene: TRBJ1-2; d_gene: TRBD1; v_gene: TRBV30; CDR3aa: CAWRPHPGTGGRDGYTF; CDR3nt: TGTGCCTGGAGGCCCCATCCGGGGACAGGGGGCAGGGATGGCTACACCTTC
abundance: NA; j_gene: TRBJ2-7; d_gene: TRBD1; v_gene: TRBV11-2; CDR3aa: CASSSSPGTGGSYEQYF; CDR3nt: TGTGCCAGCAGCTCGTCGCCCGGGACAGGGGGGTCCTACGAGCAGTACTTC
abundance: NA; j_gene: TRBJ2-7; d_gene: NA; v_gene: TRBV4-2; CDR3aa: CASSPSPGKHYEQYF; CDR3nt: TGTGCCAGCAGCCCCTCTCCCGGGAAGCACTACGAGCAGTACTTC
abundance: NA; j_gene: TRBJ1-5; d_gene: NA; v_gene: TRBV4-3; CDR3aa: CASSPGWEGNQPQHF; CDR3nt: TGCGCCAGCAGCCCCGGGTGGGAGGGCAATCAGCCCCAGCATTTT
abundance: NA; j_gene: TRBJ1-5; d_gene: NA; v_gene: TRBV6-1; CDR3aa: CASSRNQPQHF; CDR3nt: TGTGCCAGCAGCCGGAATCAGCCCCAGCATTTT